This T cell receptor (beta chain) was recovered during a study of T cells expressing NK-cell markers. About the study: From sorted CD3+CD56+NKG2C+, CD3+CD56+NKG2C- and CD3+CD56-NKG2C+ T cells came the TCR beta repertoires.

This CDR3 has 16 residues. From germline, CDR1 is KGHDR and CDR2 SFDVKD. The authors made TCR beta cDNA libraries by 5'RACE template switching. This switching added a universal primer site and UMIs. TCRdb re-called the 5' RACE reads and shows each CDR3 protein once, DNA omitted. Seen in this sample are about half a million distinct CDR3 sequences; the ten most common clones hold over 1.1%. This chain uses TRBV24-1 with TRBJ2-3; TCRdb indicates TRBD2, and absent DNA this call remains unverified. This TCR came from a woman in her fifties or sixties in good health. Sequencing was done on a sample of blood T cells: a sorted CD56 or NKG2C T cell subset, CD4+ or CD8+ T cells, or bulk PBMC T cells (not recorded which). The CDR3 is CATSDPSATKTDTQYF.